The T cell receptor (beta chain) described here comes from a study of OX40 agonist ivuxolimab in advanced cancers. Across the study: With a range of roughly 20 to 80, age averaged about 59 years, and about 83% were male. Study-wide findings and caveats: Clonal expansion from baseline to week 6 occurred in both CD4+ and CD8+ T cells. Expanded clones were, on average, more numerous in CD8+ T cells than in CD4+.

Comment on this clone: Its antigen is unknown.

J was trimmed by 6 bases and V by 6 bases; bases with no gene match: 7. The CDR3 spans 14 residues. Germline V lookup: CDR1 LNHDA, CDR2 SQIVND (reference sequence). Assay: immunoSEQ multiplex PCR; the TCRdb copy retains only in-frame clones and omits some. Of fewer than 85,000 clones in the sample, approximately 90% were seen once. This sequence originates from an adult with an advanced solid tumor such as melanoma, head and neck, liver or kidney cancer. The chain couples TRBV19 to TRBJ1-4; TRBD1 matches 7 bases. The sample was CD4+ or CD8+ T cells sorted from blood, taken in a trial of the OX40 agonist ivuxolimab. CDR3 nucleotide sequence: TGTGCCAGTAGGGGGGGACAGCTCCATGAAAAACTGTTTTTT. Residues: CASRGGQLHEKLFF.